The 32 T cell receptor beta chains below were found in one sample sequenced in a study of OX40 agonist ivuxolimab in advanced cancers. The protocol was immunoSEQ multiplex PCR, while the TCRdb copy is restricted to in-frame clones and leaves out a portion. The repertoire holds around 53,000 clones, with nearly 90% as singletons. The sequenced sample was CD4+ or CD8+ T cells sorted from blood, obtained in a trial of the OX40 agonist ivuxolimab. All receptors derive from an adult with an advanced solid tumor such as melanoma, head and neck, liver or kidney cancer.

DNA for the CDR3: TGTGCCAGCAGTGGTAGCGGGAGATACGAGCAGTACTTC. This translates into CASSGSGRYEQYF. The J gene is TRBJ2-7, the V gene TRBV2; 9 bases are a match to TRBD2. Germline V gene data show CDR1 as SNHLY and CDR2 as FYNNEI. J gave up 4 bases and V 4 bases, and 2 bases lay outside the gene matches. This CDR3 comprises 13 residues.

The chain is built from TRBV4-1 and TRBJ2-6; D is ambiguous. The CDR3 spans 15 residues. CDR1 is MGHRA, CDR2 YSYEKL, per germline. Trimming cost V 2 bases and J 0 bases, with 5 bases left between them. CDR3 amino acids: CASSQQDSGANVLTF. CDR3 DNA: TGCGCCAGCAGCCAACAAGACTCTGGGGCCAACGTCCTGACTTTC.

The V gene is TRBV15, the J gene TRBJ2-7; D is uncertain. The CDR3 covers 12 residues. Germline loops: CDR1 LNHNV, CDR2 YYDKDF (reference sequence). V lost 0 bases to trimming and J lost 7 bases, with 7 bases between them. The CDR3 sequence: CATSRDLGEQYF. As DNA, the CDR3 is TGTGCCACCAGCAGAGATCTGGGTGAGCAGTACTTC.

The chain joins TRBV11-2 to TRBJ2-2; TRBD2 matches 11 bases. The germline V gene has CDR1 SGHAT and CDR2 FQNNGV. CDR3 length: 16 residues. J gave up 6 bases and V 5 bases, and 8 bases lay outside the gene matches. Here the CDR3 reads CASSQGLADLSGELFF. The CDR3 bases are TGTGCCAGCAGCCAGGGACTAGCGGATCTCTCCGGGGAGCTGTTTTTT.

The CDR3 DNA is TGTGCCAGTAGTATAGCAGGACAGCGTGATACGCAGTATTTT. Its protein is CASSIAGQRDTQYF. V is TRBV19 and J is TRBJ2-3, with a tentative D call TRBD1 (6 bases). Trimming removed 1 base at V and 6 bases at J, with 11 bases between. Germline V lookup: CDR1 LNHDA, CDR2 SQIVND (reference sequence). The CDR3 extends over 14 amino acids.

The CDR3 nucleotides read TGTGCCAGCAGTATGACTAGCGGGAGGTCTGAGACCCAGTACTTC. This gives the protein CASSMTSGRSETQYF. The J gene is TRBJ2-5, the V gene TRBV2; 13 bases map to TRBD2. Germline V CDR1 and CDR2: SNHLY, FYNNEI. V was clipped by 5 bases and J by 5 bases; unmatched bases: 5. CDR3 length: 15 residues. Full variable domain (outside the CDR3, taken from reference TRBV2 and TRBJ2-5): EPEVTQTPSHQVTQMGQEVILRCVPISNHLYFYWYRQILGQKVEFLVSFYNNEISEKSEIFDDQFSVERPDGSNFTLKIRSTKLEDSAMYFCASSMTSGRSETQYFGPGTRLLVL.

The chain carries TRBV9 and TRBJ1-2, with D possibly matching TRBD1 (5 bases). Germline-derived CDR1 and CDR2 are SGDLS and YYNGEE. The CDR3 is made up of 14 amino acids. V gave up 3 bases and J gave up 6 bases, with 15 bases separating them. For the CDR3, the DNA is TGTGCCAGCAGCGCCGCTCAGGGAAGCCATGGCTACACCTTC. As protein: CASSAAQGSHGYTF.

The V gene is TRBV5-1, the J gene TRBJ2-5; D is possibly TRBD1 or TRBD2 (6 bases each). Germline CDR1 is SGHRS and CDR2 is YFSETQ. V gave up 0 bases and J gave up 3 bases, with 12 bases separating them. The CDR3 sequence is 15 residues long. This CDR3 reads CASSLVGGDKETQYF. DNA of the CDR3: TGCGCCAGCAGCTTGGTGGGCGGGGACAAAGAGACCCAGTACTTC.

The chain combines TRBV4-2 with TRBJ2-1; 14 bases are a match to TRBD2. CDR3 length equals 20 residues. Losses at the gene ends were 4 bases for V and 0 bases for J; bases not matched to a gene: 11. Per germline, CDR1 LGHNA and CDR2 YNFKEQ. CDR3 nucleotide sequence: TGTGCCAGCAGCCTTAATCCCGGGACTAGCGGGGGAAGCTCCTACAATGAGCAGTTCTTC. Translation: CASSLNPGTSGGSSYNEQFF.

The chain uses TRBV11-1 and TRBJ2-7; D may be TRBD1 (6 bases). Germline V gene lookup returns CDR1 SGHAT and CDR2 FQDESV (reference sequence). The V gene lost 1 base and the J gene lost 9 bases, with 19 bases spanning the gap. The length of the CDR3 is 15 residues. CDR3 sequence: CASSLDPGTRVGQYF. The CDR3 DNA reads as TGTGCCAGCAGCTTAGACCCCGGGACAAGGGTTGGGCAGTACTTC.

This clone was counted between two and nine times. A junction boundary mismatches the germline segment, possibly from a read error. The CDR3 loop is CASSSDLGPFPAF. The CDR3 bases are TGTGCCAGCAGCTCTGACTTGGGTCCGTTTCCCGCCTTC. This rearrangement joins TRBV7-9 to TRBJ1-2, with D uncertain. CDR3 size: 13 residues. Germline V gene lookup returns CDR1 SEHNR and CDR2 FQNEAQ (reference sequence).

The chain employs TRBV11-2 and TRBJ2-1, with 10 positions matching TRBD2. Per the germline V gene, CDR1 is SGHAT and CDR2 is FQNNGV. The CDR3 totals 15 residues. The V gene end was trimmed by 5 bases and the J gene end by 9 bases; junction bases not matched to a gene: 10. DNA for the CDR3: TGTGCCAGCAGCACTATAGCGGGAGGTTGGGGTGAGCAGTTCTTC. It yields the protein CASSTIAGGWGEQFF.

The chain links TRBV11-2 to TRBJ2-3; no clear D. The CDR3 runs 12 residues. V was trimmed by 1 base and J by 8 bases, leaving 7 bases between them. In germline, CDR1 is SGHAT, CDR2 FQNNGV. Here the CDR3 DNA reads TGTGCCAGCAGCTTAGGTCCCTCTACGCAGTATTTT. This gives the protein CASSLGPSTQYF.

The table lists this clone with a count of one. A much larger clone sits a single nucleotide away, making a read error possible. This is likely a read error, given that the CDR3 carries no conserved phenylalanine or tryptophan at its end. The J gene is TRBJ1-2, the V gene TRBV5-6; maybe TRBD1 (5 bases). The V end lost 4 bases, the J end lost 7 bases, and 11 bases lay between the germline ends. The CDR3 sequence is 12 residues long. CDR1 is SGHDT and CDR2 is YYEEEE in the germline V gene. The CDR3 region is CASSVGLAGYTL. CDR3 sequence (DNA): TGTGCCAGCAGCGTGGGACTCGCTGGCTACACCCTC.

The chain employs TRBV5-4 and TRBJ2-1; 14 bases map to TRBD2. Unmatched junction bases numbered 7, after V lost 4 bases and J lost 16 bases. CDR1 is SGHNT and CDR2 is YYREEE in the germline V gene (reference sequence). The CDR3 is made up of 13 amino acids. CDR3 coding DNA: TGTGCCAGCAGCCTTGGGACTAGCGGGAGTGGATTCTTC. Encoded protein: CASSLGTSGSGFF. The variable domain in full, completed from reference TRBV5-4 and TRBJ2-1, reads ETGVTQSPTHLIKTRGQQVTLRCSSQSGHNTVSWYQQALGQGPQFIFQYYREEENGRGNFPPRFSGLQFPNYSSELNVNALELDDSALYLCASSLGTSGSGFFGPGTRLTVL.

This clone showed up just a few times. The chain recombines TRBV7-8 with TRBJ1-1; maybe TRBD1 (5 bases). The CDR3 covers 16 residues. The germline gives CDR1 SGHVS, CDR2 FQNEAQ. Deletions cut 0 bases from V and 0 bases from J, with 11 bases between. The CDR3 DNA sequence: TGTGCCAGCAGCTTAGCCCGAGGGGATATGAACACTGAAGCTTTCTTT. Its protein is CASSLARGDMNTEAFF.

Here the CDR3 DNA reads TGTGCCAGCAGCTTAGCTTTTGGAAACACCATATATTTT. The encoded protein is CASSLAFGNTIYF. The chain couples TRBV7-9 to TRBJ1-3; D remains ambiguous. Germline values: CDR1 SEHNR, CDR2 FQNEAQ (reference sequence). V was pared by 0 bases and J by 3 bases, with 3 bases between. The CDR3 length is 13 residues.

This clone was observed once. The chain carries TRBV28 and TRBJ2-3, with D perhaps matching TRBD1 (6 bases). The CDR3 has 15 residues. The germline CDR1 and CDR2 sequences are MDHEN and SYDVKM. V lost 4 bases to trimming and J lost 5 bases, with 16 bases between them. The CDR3 DNA reads TGTGCCAGCAGTTCGATCTTTTTAGGGGGAGATACGCAGTATTTT. Residues: CASSSIFLGGDTQYF. Full variable domain (remainder filled in from reference TRBV28 and TRBJ2-3): DVKVTQSSRYLVKRTGEKVFLECVQDMDHENMFWYRQDPGLGLRLIYFSYDVKMKEKGDIPEGYSVSREKKERFSLILESASTNQTSMYLCASSSIFLGGDTQYFGPGTRLTVL.

The chain recombines TRBV2 with TRBJ1-5; 11 bases agree with TRBD1. J gave up 6 bases and V 7 bases, and 5 bases lay outside the gene matches. CDR1 is SNHLY, CDR2 FYNNEI, per germline. The CDR3 has 14 amino acids. CDR3 nucleotide sequence: TGTGCCAGCAAGCCGGGACAGGGGGTTCAGCCCCAGCATTTT. Translated, it gives CASKPGQGVQPQHF.

The chain recombines TRBV30 with TRBJ1-2; D gene ambiguous. Germline V CDR1 and CDR2: GTSNPN, SVGIG (reference sequence). V was pared by 3 bases and J by 8 bases, with 16 bases between. This CDR3 contains 13 residues. CDR3 DNA sequence: TGTGCCTGGAGCAATACAGAAAGTGTGGGCTACACCTTC. Translating gives CAWSNTESVGYTF.

This chain links TRBV19 with TRBJ1-2, with D tentatively TRBD1 (5 bases). This CDR3 comprises 15 residues. Trimming took off 6 bases at V and 0 bases at J, with 14 bases between the two ends. CDR1 LNHDA and CDR2 SQIVND come from the germline V gene (reference sequence). CDR3 sequence reads: CASRPGRTPNYGYTF. The CDR3 DNA follows: TGTGCCAGTAGGCCGGGACGGACTCCTAACTATGGCTACACCTTC. Supplemented by reference TRBV19 and TRBJ1-2, the full variable domain reads DGGITQSPKYLFRKEGQNVTLSCEQNLNHDAMYWYRQDPGQGLRLIYYSQIVNDFQKGDIAEGYSVSREKKESFPLTVTSAQKNPTAFYLCASRPGRTPNYGYTFGSGTRLTVV.

V is TRBV6-1 and J is TRBJ2-5, with D perhaps TRBD1 or TRBD2 (5 bases each). Trimming shortened V by 1 base and J by 1 base, and 10 bases separated the two germline ends. This CDR3 comprises 15 residues. Germline V gene data show CDR1 as MNHNS and CDR2 as SASEGT. The CDR3: CASSEEFGAQETQYF. The CDR3 DNA reads TGTGCCAGCAGTGAAGAGTTCGGGGCCCAAGAGACCCAGTACTTC.

This clone was picked up one time. The chain couples TRBV6-6 to TRBJ2-7; 10 bases match TRBD2. This CDR3 comprises 15 residues. Per germline, CDR1 MNHNY and CDR2 SVGAGI (reference sequence). With 4 bases clipped from V and 7 bases from J, the junction kept 10 bases outside the gene matches. The CDR3 spells CASSSLAGDFGEQYF. The CDR3 DNA sequence: TGTGCCAGCAGTTCCCTAGCGGGAGATTTTGGAGAGCAGTACTTC.

The chain carries TRBV10-1 and TRBJ2-1; D gene uncertain. The germline V gene encodes CDR1 WNHNN and CDR2 SYGVQD (reference sequence). Trimming stripped 5 bases from V and 5 bases from J, with 7 bases between. The CDR3 has 12 residues. CDR3 DNA sequence: TGCGCCAGCAGTACGCTTGACAATGAGCAGTTCTTC. This encodes CASSTLDNEQFF.

The chain is built from TRBV7-9 and TRBJ1-5; 8 nucleotides align to TRBD1. The length of the CDR3 is 14 residues. The trim removed 3 bases at V and 6 bases at J, leaving 4 bases unmatched. CDR1 is SEHNR and CDR2 is FQNEAQ in the germline V gene (reference sequence). For the CDR3, the DNA is TGTGCCAGCAGCTTCGGACAGGGAGGTCAGCCCCAGCATTTT. Its translation: CASSFGQGGQPQHF.

The rearrangement joins TRBV30 to TRBJ2-5; D uncertain. V was shortened by 2 bases and J by 5 bases, with 9 bases between the two germline ends. CDR3 length equals 12 residues. CDR1 GTSNPN and CDR2 SVGIG come from the germline V gene (reference sequence). The CDR3 reads CAWSPGMETQYF. In DNA form, the CDR3 reads TGTGCCTGGAGTCCAGGCATGGAGACCCAGTACTTC.

J is TRBJ1-5 and V is TRBV6-5; 8 bases agree with TRBD1. In germline, CDR1 is MNHEY, CDR2 SVGAGI. CDR3 length equals 14 residues. V shed 6 bases, J shed 5 bases, and the junction held 6 bases outside the gene matches. CDR3 protein: CASSSDRDYQPQHF. CDR3 bases: TGTGCCAGCAGCTCGGACAGGGATTATCAGCCCCAGCATTTT.

The chain uses TRBV11-2 and TRBJ1-5; 7 nucleotides agree with TRBD1. The CDR3 is made up of 15 amino acids. Germline CDR1 SGHAT, CDR2 FQNNGV. The trim removed 5 bases at V and 0 bases at J, leaving 4 bases unmatched. In DNA form, the CDR3 reads TGTGCCAGCAGCCCGGGACAGCATAGCAATCAGCCCCAGCATTTT. As protein: CASSPGQHSNQPQHF. Together with reference TRBV11-2 and TRBJ1-5, the CDR3 gives the full variable domain: EAGVAQSPRYKIIEKRQSVAFWCNPISGHATLYWYQQILGQGPKLLIQFQNNGVVDDSQLPKDRFSAERLKGVDSTLKIQPAKLEDSAVYLCASSPGQHSNQPQHFGDGTRLSIL.

This chain uses TRBV19 with TRBJ2-5; 9 positions match TRBD2. Germline-derived CDR1 and CDR2 are LNHDA and SQIVND (reference sequence). V lost 3 bases and J lost 5; bases outside the gene matches: 10. The CDR3 loop spans 16 amino acids. The CDR3 nucleotides are TGTGCCAGTAGTATGGGGCTAGCGGGGTTTGGGGAGACCCAGTACTTC. Its translation is CASSMGLAGFGETQYF.

The CDR3 protein is CASTSGAALGTEAFF. CDR3 nucleotides: TGTGCCAGCACCTCGGGGGCAGCATTGGGCACTGAAGCTTTCTTT. This chain joins TRBV6-5 and TRBJ1-1; weak D call: TRBD1 (6 bases). The germline V gene encodes CDR1 MNHEY and CDR2 SVGAGI. CDR3 length: 15 amino acids. Trimming cost V 7 bases and J 4 bases, with 19 bases left between them.

The gene calls are TRBV5-1 and TRBJ2-5, with 13 bases fitting TRBD2. The CDR3 contains 16 residues. Germline CDR1 reads SGHRS; CDR2 reads YFSETQ. J was trimmed by 0 bases and V by 5 bases; bases with no gene match: 4. CDR3 region: CASRRGLAGNQETQYF. In DNA, the CDR3 is TGCGCCAGCAGACGGGGACTAGCGGGAAACCAAGAGACCCAGTACTTC.

V is TRBV15 and J is TRBJ2-3, with 9 bases that match TRBD1. Germline values: CDR1 LNHNV, CDR2 YYDKDF (reference sequence). The junction had 5 bases not matched to a gene; V was cut back by 1 base and J by 6 bases. The CDR3 loop spans 15 amino acids. The CDR3 reads CATSRGPDRGDTQYF. CDR3 DNA: TGTGCCACCAGCAGAGGTCCTGACAGGGGGGATACGCAGTATTTT.